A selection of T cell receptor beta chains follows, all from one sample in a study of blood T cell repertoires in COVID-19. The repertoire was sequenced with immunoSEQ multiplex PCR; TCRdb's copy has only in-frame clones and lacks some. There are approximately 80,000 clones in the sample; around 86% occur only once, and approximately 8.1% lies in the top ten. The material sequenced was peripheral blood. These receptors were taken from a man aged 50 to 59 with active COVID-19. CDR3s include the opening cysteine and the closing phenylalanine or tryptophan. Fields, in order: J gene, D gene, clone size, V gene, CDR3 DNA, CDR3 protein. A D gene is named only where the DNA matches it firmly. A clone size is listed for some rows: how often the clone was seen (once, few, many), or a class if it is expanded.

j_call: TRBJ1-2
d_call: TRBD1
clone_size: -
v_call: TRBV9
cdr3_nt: TGTGCCAGCAGCGCGACCGGGACAGGGGATGGCTACACCTTC
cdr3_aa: CASSATGTGDGYTF

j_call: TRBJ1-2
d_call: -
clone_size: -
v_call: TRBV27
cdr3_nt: TGTGCCAGCAGTTTCCAGGGGCCCCTTGGCTACACCTTC
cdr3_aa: CASSFQGPLGYTF

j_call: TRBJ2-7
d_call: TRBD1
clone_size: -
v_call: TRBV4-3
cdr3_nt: TGCGCCAGCAGCCCATACAGGGGTTCCTACGAGCAGTACTTC
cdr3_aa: CASSPYRGSYEQYF

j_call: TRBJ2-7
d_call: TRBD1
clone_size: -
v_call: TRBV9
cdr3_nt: TGTGCCAGCAGCGTAGAGGACAGGGGCCCCTACGAGCAGTACTTC
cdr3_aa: CASSVEDRGPYEQYF

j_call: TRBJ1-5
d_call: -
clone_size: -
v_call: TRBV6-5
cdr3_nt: TGTGCCAGCATGGGCAGGGCGAGCAATCAGCCCCAGCATTTT
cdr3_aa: CASMGRASNQPQHF

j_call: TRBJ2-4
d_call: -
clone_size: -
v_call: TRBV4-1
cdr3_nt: TGCGCCAGCAGCCAAAGGCAGGGGAGGGAGGACATTCAGTACTTC
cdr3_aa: CASSQRQGREDIQYF

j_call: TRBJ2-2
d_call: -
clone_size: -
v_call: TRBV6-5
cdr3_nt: TGTGCCAGCAGTTCCCCTCGGACTTACACCGGGGAGCTGTTTTTT
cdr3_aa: CASSSPRTYTGELFF

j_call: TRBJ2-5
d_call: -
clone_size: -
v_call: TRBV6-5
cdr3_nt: TGTGCCAGCAGTTACTCGACTCGGGGAGGTGAGACCCAGTACTTC
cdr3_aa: CASSYSTRGGETQYF

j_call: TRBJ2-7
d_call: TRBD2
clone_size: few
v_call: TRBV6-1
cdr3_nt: TGTGCCAGCAGTGAAGCGATACTAGCGGGCTGGGCGGCCCACGAGCAGTACTTC
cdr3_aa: CASSEAILAGWAAHEQYF

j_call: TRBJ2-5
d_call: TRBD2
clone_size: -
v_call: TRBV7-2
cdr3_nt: TGTGCCAGCAGCTTAGCTGCTAGCGGGGTCCTAAGGCGCCAGTACTTC
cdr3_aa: CASSLAASGVLRRQYF

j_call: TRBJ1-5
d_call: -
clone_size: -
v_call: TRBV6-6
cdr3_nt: TGTGCCAGCACTCTGACAGACAATCAGCCCCAGCATTTT
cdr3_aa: CASTLTDNQPQHF

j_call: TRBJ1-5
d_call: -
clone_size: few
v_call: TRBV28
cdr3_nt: TGTGCCAGCAGTAATAGGGGAAAACCTAGCAATCAGCCCCAGCATTTT
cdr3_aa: CASSNRGKPSNQPQHF

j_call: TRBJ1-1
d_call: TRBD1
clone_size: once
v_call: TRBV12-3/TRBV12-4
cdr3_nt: TGTGCCAGCGTTCGGACAGGTAACACTGAAGCTTTCTTT
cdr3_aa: CASVRTGNTEAFF

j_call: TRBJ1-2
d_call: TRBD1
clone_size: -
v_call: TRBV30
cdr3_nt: TGTGCCTGGAGTGTACCAAGGGGGCCTGATGGCTACACCTTC
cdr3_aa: CAWSVPRGPDGYTF

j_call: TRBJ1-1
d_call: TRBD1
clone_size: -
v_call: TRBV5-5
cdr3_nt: TGTGCCAGCAGCTTGGGCCCGGACAGGGTCCTAGAAGCTTTCTTT
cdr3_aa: CASSLGPDRVLEAFF

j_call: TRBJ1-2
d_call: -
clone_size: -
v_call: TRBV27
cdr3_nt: TGTGCCAGCAGTTTCCGGGGAGGCTATGGCTACACCTTC
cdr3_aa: CASSFRGGYGYTF

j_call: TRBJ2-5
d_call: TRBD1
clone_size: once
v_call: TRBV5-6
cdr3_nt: TGTGCCAGCAGCCCCAACAGGGGAGAGACCCAGTACTTC
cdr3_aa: CASSPNRGETQYF

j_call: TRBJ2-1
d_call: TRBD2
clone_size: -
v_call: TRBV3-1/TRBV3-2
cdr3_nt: TGTGCCAGCAGCACCGGAGGGCTAGCGGGCTCCTACAATGAGCAGTTCTTC
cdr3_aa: CASSTGGLAGSYNEQFF

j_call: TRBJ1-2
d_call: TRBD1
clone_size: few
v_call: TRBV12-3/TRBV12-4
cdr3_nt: TGTGCCAGCAGTCCCAGACAGGGCACAGGCTACACCTTC
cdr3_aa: CASSPRQGTGYTF

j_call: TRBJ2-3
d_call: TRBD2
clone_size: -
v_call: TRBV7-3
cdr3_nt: TGTGCCAGCAGCCCCGGGACTAGCGGAATCTTTTTT
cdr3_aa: CASSPGTSGIFF

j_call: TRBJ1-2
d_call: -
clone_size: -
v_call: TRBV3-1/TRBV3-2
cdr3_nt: TGTGCCAGCAGCCAAGGTGGCCGGGGGACTTATGGCTACACCTTC
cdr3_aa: CASSQGGRGTYGYTF

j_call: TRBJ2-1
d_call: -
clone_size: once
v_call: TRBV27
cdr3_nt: TGTGCCAGCAGTTTAGCCGGGACTTACCCATACAATGAGCAGTTCTTC
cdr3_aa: CASSLAGTYPYNEQFF

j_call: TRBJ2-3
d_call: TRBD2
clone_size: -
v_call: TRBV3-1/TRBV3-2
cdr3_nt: TGTGCCAGCAGCCACCGAACCCGGACTAGCGGGGGGGCTCAAGATACGCAGTATTTT
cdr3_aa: CASSHRTRTSGGAQDTQYF

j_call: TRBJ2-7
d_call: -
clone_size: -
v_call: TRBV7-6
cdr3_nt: TGTGCCAGCAGCTCGAACGTGGGGGCCGAGCAGTACTTC
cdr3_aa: CASSSNVGAEQYF

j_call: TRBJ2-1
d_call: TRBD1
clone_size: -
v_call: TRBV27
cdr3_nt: TGTGCCAGCAGTTTGTCGACAGGGATCGACAATGAGCAGTTCTTC
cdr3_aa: CASSLSTGIDNEQFF

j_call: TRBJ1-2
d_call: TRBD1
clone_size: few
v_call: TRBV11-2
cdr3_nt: TGTGCCAGCAGCTCTCTGAGAAGGGACAGCTATGGCTACACCTTC
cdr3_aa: CASSSLRRDSYGYTF

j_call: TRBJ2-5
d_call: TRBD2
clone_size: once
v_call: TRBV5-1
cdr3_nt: TGCGCCAGCAGCTTTTCACTAGCGAAAGAGACCCAGTACTTC
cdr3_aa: CASSFSLAKETQYF

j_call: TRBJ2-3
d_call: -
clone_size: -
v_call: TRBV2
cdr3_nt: TGTGCCAGCAGGATCGGGAAGGGAGTTAGCACAGATACGCAGTATTTT
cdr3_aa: CASRIGKGVSTDTQYF

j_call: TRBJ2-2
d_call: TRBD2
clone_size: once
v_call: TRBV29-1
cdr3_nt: TGCAGCGTTGGGACTAGCGGGAACACCGGGGAGCTGTTTTTT
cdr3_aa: CSVGTSGNTGELFF

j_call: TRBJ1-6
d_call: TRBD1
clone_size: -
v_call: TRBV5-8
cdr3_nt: TGTGCCAGCAGTTGGTCCGGGACAGGGAGTTGGAATTCACCCCTCCACTTT
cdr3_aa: CASSWSGTGSWNSPLHF

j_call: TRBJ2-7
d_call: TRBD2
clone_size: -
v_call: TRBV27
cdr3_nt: TGTGCCAGCAGTTTGAGACTAGCCCAGAGCTCCTACGAGCAGTACTTC
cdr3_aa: CASSLRLAQSSYEQYF

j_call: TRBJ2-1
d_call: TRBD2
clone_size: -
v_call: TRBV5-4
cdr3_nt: TGTGCCAGCAGCTTGAACCGCGGGGGGCCAAGGGGCAACAATGAGCAGTTCTTC
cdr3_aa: CASSLNRGGPRGNNEQFF

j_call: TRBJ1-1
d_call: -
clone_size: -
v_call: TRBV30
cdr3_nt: TGTGCCTGGAGTGTACAGGGAGTCAGAAACACTGAAGCTTTCTTT
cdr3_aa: CAWSVQGVRNTEAFF

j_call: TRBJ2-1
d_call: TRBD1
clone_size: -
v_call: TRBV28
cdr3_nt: TGTGCCAGCAGTATCCACAGGGGGCTCACATACAATGAGCAGTTCTTC
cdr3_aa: CASSIHRGLTYNEQFF

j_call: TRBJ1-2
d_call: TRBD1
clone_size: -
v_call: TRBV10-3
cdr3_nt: TGTGCCATCAGTGAGGAACAGGGGGCGTATGGCTACACCTTC
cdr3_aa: CAISEEQGAYGYTF

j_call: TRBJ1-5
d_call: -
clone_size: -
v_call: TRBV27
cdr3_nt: TGTGCCAGCAGGCGCGGGGGGGGTCTGTATAGCAATCAGCCCCAGCATTTT
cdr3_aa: CASRRGGGLYSNQPQHF

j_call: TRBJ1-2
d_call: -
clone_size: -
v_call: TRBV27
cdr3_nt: TGTGCCAGCAGTCCCCGAGGACAACCTAACTATGGCTACACCTTC
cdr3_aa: CASSPRGQPNYGYTF

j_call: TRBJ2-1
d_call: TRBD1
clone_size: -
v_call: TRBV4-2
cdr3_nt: TGTGCCAGCAGCCGATTTTTCTCCGGGACAGGGGGTGTTGTAGATGAGCAGTTCTTC
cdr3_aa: CASSRFFSGTGGVVDEQFF

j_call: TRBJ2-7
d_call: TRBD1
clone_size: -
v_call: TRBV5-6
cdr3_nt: TGTGCCAGCAGCGCCCCGGGACAGGGCTCCTACGAGCAGTACTTC
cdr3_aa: CASSAPGQGSYEQYF

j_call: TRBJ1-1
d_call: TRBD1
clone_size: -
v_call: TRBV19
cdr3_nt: TGTGCCAGTAGTATAGAGACAGGGGACACTGAAGCTTTCTTT
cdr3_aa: CASSIETGDTEAFF

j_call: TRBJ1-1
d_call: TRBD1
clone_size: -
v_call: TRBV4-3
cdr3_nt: TGCGCCAGCAGCCAAGATTGGAGCCAGGGGGCCTCTGAAGCTTTCTTT
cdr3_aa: CASSQDWSQGASEAFF

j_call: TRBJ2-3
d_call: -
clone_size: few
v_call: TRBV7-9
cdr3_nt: TGTGCCAGCAGCTTAGGCGGGGCCTTCACAGATACGCAGTATTTT
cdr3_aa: CASSLGGAFTDTQYF

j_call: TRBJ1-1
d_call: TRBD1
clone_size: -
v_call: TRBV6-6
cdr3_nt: TGTGCCAGCAGTTACTTATCAGGGGGCCTGACCTTT
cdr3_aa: CASSYLSGGLTF

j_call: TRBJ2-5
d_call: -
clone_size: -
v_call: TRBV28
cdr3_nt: TGTGCCAGCAGTTTCCGTGCGGGGACCCAGTACTTC
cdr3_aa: CASSFRAGTQYF

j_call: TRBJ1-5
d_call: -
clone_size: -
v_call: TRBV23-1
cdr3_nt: TGCGCCAGCAGTCAACGGGGGAGGGGTCCTAATCAGCCCCAGCATTTT
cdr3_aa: CASSQRGRGPNQPQHF